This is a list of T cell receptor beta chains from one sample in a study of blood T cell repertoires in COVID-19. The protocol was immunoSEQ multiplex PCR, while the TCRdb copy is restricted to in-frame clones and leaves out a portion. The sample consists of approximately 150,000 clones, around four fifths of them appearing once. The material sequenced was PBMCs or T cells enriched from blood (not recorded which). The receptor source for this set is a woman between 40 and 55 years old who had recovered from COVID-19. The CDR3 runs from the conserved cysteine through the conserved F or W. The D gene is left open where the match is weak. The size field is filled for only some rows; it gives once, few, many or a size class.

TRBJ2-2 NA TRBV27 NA CASNRDSNTGELFF TGTGCCAGCAACCGGGATTCGAACACCGGGGAGCTGTTTTTT
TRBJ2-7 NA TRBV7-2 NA CASSLNSYEQYF TGTGCCAGCAGCCTTAATTCCTACGAGCAGTACTTC
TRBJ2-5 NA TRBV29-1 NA CSVEAAGLARAQYF TGCAGCGTTGAAGCGGCGGGGCTGGCTCGGGCCCAGTACTTC
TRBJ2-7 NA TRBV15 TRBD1 CATSRDVGDRGAEQYF TGTGCCACCAGCAGAGATGTTGGGGACAGGGGGGCCGAGCAGTACTTC
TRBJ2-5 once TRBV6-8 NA CASPWGESIGETQYF TGTGCCAGCCCTTGGGGGGAGAGCATTGGAGAGACCCAGTACTTC
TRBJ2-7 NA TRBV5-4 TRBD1 CASSSPGTGGYEQYF TGTGCCAGCAGCTCCCCCGGGACAGGGGGCTACGAGCAGTACTTC
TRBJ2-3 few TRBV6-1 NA CASSEVGRIEKDTQYF TGTGCCAGCAGTGAAGTAGGGAGGATAGAGAAGGATACGCAGTATTTT
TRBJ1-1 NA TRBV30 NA CACQGGSEAFF TGTGCCTGTCAGGGAGGATCTGAAGCTTTCTTT
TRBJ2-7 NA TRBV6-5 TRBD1 CATSRQGIGSYEQYF TGTGCCACCTCGAGACAGGGGATTGGGTCCTACGAGCAGTACTTC
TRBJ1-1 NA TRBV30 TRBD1 CACDRGTNTEAFF TGTGCCTGTGACAGGGGGACGAACACTGAAGCTTTCTTT
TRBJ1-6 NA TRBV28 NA CASSRGLRDSPLHF TGTGCCAGCAGTCGGGGACTTCGGGATTCACCCCTCCACTTT
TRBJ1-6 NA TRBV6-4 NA CASSRGGSYNSPLHF TGTGCCAGCAGCCGGGGAGGCTCCTATAATTCACCCCTCCACTTT
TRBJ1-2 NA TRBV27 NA CASSLPKPDRHPISSHTF TGTGCCAGCAGTTTACCCAAACCCGACAGGCACCCTATATCCTCTCACACCTTC
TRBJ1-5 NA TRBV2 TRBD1 CASSGTGNFQPQHF TGTGCCAGCAGTGGGACAGGGAATTTTCAGCCCCAGCATTTT
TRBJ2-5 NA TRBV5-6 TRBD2 CASSLVRGSGGLETQYF TGTGCCAGCAGCTTGGTTAGGGGTTCGGGAGGGTTGGAGACCCAGTACTTC
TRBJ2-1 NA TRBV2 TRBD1 CASSLRDRALNEQFF TGTGCCAGCAGCCTCCGGGACAGGGCGTTAAATGAGCAGTTCTTC
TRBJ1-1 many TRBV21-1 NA CASIKGLKGGGGTEAFF TGTGCCAGCATCAAGGGGCTTAAGGGTGGTGGTGGCACTGAAGCTTTCTTT
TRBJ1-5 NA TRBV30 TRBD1 CAWSVQGGAGPQHF TGTGCCTGGAGTGTACAAGGGGGCGCGGGCCCCCAGCATTTT
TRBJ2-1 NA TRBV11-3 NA CASSPRLSSYNEQFF TGTGCCAGCAGCCCCCGTCTGAGCTCCTACAATGAGCAGTTCTTC
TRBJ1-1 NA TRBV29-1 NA CSVKKLRNTEAFF TGCAGCGTCAAAAAATTGAGGAACACTGAAGCTTTCTTT
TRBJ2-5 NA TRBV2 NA CASSEREFGETQYF TGTGCCAGCAGTGAAAGAGAGTTCGGGGAGACCCAGTACTTC
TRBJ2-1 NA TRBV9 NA CASSYSNEQFF TGTGCCAGCAGCTACAGTAATGAGCAGTTCTTC
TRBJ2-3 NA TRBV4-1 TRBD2 CASSQEALAGGGDTQYF TGCGCCAGCAGCCAAGAAGCCCTAGCGGGAGGCGGGGATACGCAGTATTTT
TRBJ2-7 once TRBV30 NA CAWSPGAATYEQYF TGTGCCTGGAGCCCAGGAGCGGCAACCTACGAGCAGTACTTC
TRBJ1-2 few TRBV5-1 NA CASSSTGDSGYGYTF TGCGCCAGCAGCTCGACGGGGGATTCCGGCTATGGCTACACCTTC
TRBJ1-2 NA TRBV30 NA CAGPSGGGYTF TGTGCCGGACCCTCCGGGGGTGGCTACACCTTC
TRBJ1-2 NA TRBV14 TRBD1 CASSQPGGGGTFGYTF TGTGCCAGCAGCCAACCAGGGGGAGGCGGAACCTTTGGCTACACCTTC
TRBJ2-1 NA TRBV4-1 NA CASSQTGSEQFF TGCGCCAGCAGCCAAACAGGGAGTGAGCAGTTCTTC
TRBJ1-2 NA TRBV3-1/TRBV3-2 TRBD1 CASSQEGTGRGYGYTF TGTGCCAGCAGCCAAGAAGGGACAGGGAGAGGCTATGGCTACACCTTC
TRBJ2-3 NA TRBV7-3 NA CASSSQGIGTDTQYF TGTGCCAGCAGCTCCCAGGGTATAGGCACAGATACGCAGTATTTT
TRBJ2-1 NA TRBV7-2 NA CASSLTYNEQFF TGTGCCAGCAGCCTAACCTACAATGAGCAGTTCTTC
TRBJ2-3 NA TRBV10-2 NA CASSVTSSPTDTQYF TGCGCCAGCAGTGTTACTAGTAGTCCCACAGATACGCAGTATTTT
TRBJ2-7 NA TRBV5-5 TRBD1 CASSLGTATGVSYEQYF TGTGCCAGCAGCTTGGGGACTGCGACAGGGGTCTCCTACGAGCAGTACTTC
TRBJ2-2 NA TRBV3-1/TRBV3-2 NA CASSQAGPGELFF TGTGCCAGCAGCCAAGCAGGCCCCGGGGAGCTGTTTTTT
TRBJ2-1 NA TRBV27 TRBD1 CASRPGTGGVDEQFF TGTGCCAGCAGACCCGGGACAGGGGGCGTCGATGAGCAGTTCTTC
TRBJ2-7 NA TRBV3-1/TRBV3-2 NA CASSQDNPGYEQYF TGTGCCAGCAGCCAAGATAACCCCGGGTACGAGCAGTACTTC
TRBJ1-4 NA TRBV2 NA CASSPDRSNEKLFF TGTGCCAGCAGCCCGGACAGATCTAATGAAAAACTGTTTTTT
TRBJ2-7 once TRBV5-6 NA CASKIQGNLDYEQYF TGTGCCAGCAAAATTCAGGGAAATCTGGACTACGAGCAGTACTTC
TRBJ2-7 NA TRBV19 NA CASSIEGGQFIYEQYF TGTGCCAGTAGTATAGAGGGGGGGCAGTTTATCTACGAGCAGTACTTC
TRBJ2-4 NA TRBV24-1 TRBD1 CATSEAGTENIQYF TGTGCCACCAGTGAAGCTGGGACAGAAAACATTCAGTACTTC
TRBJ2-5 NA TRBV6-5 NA CASSYSRTGGETQYF TGTGCCAGCAGTTACTCAAGGACAGGAGGGGAGACTCAGTACTTC
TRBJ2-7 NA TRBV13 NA CASSLGGDSYEQYF TGTGCCAGCAGCTTAGGAGGAGATTCCTACGAGCAGTACTTC
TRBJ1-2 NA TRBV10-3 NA CAIRAGVHGYTF TGTGCCATCAGGGCGGGAGTCCATGGCTACACCTTC
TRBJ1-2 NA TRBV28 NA CASRLQGNYGYTF TGTGCCAGCAGACTCCAGGGTAACTATGGCTACACCTTC
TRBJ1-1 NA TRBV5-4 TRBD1 CASSDRVGTEAFF TGTGCCAGCAGCGACAGGGTCGGCACTGAAGCTTTCTTT
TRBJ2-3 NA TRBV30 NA CAWNGWSTQYF TGTGCCTGGAATGGATGGAGTACGCAGTATTTT
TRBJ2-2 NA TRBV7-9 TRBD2 CASSFPGTTTGELFF TGTGCCAGCAGCTTCCCCGGGACTACAACCGGGGAGCTGTTTTTT
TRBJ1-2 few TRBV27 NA CASSFEGYTF TGTGCCAGCAGTTTTGAGGGCTACACCTTC
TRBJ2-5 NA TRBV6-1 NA CASSERRNQETQYF TGTGCCAGCAGTGAACGCAGAAACCAAGAGACCCAGTACTTC
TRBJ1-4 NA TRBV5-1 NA CASKGGDTNEKLFF TGCGCCAGCAAAGGAGGCGACACTAATGAAAAACTGTTTTTT